Listed here are 14 T cell receptor beta chains from one sample, sequenced in a study of blood T cell repertoires in COVID-19. Method: immunoSEQ multiplex PCR; TCRdb's copy keeps in-frame clones and lacks some. This table holds under 300,000 clones, 86% found once. The sample taken for sequencing was peripheral blood. These receptors were obtained from a woman between 70 and 85 years old with COVID-19, enrolled during active disease.

The chain uses TRBV1 and TRBJ1-5; whether TRBD1, the table's D call, matches the DNA was not checked. TRBV1 is noted as a pseudogene. This CDR3 region has 15 residues. The CDR3 region is CTSSQDYVDRGPQHF. CDR3 bases: TGCACCAGCAGCCAAGATTATGTCGACAGGGGGCCCCAGCATTTT.

The J gene is TRBJ2-7, the V gene TRBV4-2, with TRBD2 identical over 10 bases. Germline loops: CDR1 LGHNA, CDR2 YNFKEQ. The J segment lost 0 bases and the V segment lost 2 bases, leaving 16 bases of the junction unmatched. There are 20 residues in the CDR3. The CDR3 DNA is TGTGCCAGCAGCCAATTTCCCCCCGTAGCGGGGGGACGGAGCTCCTACGAGCAGTACTTC. Protein: CASSQFPPVAGGRSSYEQYF.

The chain has TRBV4-3 and TRBJ2-2; 15 positions agree with TRBD2. This CDR3 has 20 amino acids. V dropped 3 bases and J dropped 6; count of bases not matched to a gene: 14. Germline CDR1 reads LGHNA; CDR2 reads YSLEER. The CDR3 spells CASSQLLPGLAGGGAGELFF. CDR3 bases: TGCGCCAGCAGCCAGCTACTTCCGGGACTAGCGGGGGGAGGGGCCGGGGAGCTGTTTTTT.

V gene TRBV21-1 combines with J gene TRBJ2-5; the table's D call of TRBD1 was not tested on the DNA. TRBV21-1 is assigned pseudogene status. The CDR3 sequence is 16 residues long. CDR3 region: CASSSTTGGRQETQYF. In nucleotides, the CDR3 is TGTGCCAGCAGCAGTACTACAGGGGGACGACAAGAGACCCAGTACTTC.

This chain uses TRBV5-1 with TRBJ1-3; weak D call: TRBD1 (6 bases). V was cut by 4 bases and J by 5 bases, with 13 bases left in between. Germline assignment: CDR1 SGHRS and CDR2 YFSETQ. This CDR3 contains 14 residues. The CDR3 here is CASSLGTSRNTIYF. The DNA for the CDR3 is TGCGCCAGCAGCCTGGGGACATCGCGAAACACCATATATTTT.

The chain recombines TRBV27 with TRBJ2-7, with 8 positions matching TRBD2. Germline CDR1 MNHEY, CDR2 SMNVEV (reference sequence). The CDR3 totals 14 residues. J was trimmed by 6 bases and V by 6 bases; bases with no gene match: 10. In DNA form, the CDR3 reads TGTGCCAGCAGGTTCGGGCGGGGGGCAGGCGAGCAGTACTTC. Protein sequence: CASRFGRGAGEQYF.

The rearrangement links TRBV19 to TRBJ2-3, with D hard to call. Germline V lookup: CDR1 LNHDA, CDR2 SQIVND (reference sequence). This CDR3 comprises 13 residues. The germline V and J ends were trimmed by 4 bases and 0 bases, with 5 bases remaining between them. CDR3 bases: TGTGCCAGTAGTAGCTACAGCACAGATACGCAGTATTTT. It translates to CASSSYSTDTQYF. Full variable domain (rest looked up from reference TRBV19 and TRBJ2-3): DGGITQSPKYLFRKEGQNVTLSCEQNLNHDAMYWYRQDPGQGLRLIYYSQIVNDFQKGDIAEGYSVSREKKESFPLTVTSAQKNPTAFYLCASSSYSTDTQYFGPGTRLTVL.

This clone has a count of ten or more. This sequence joins TRBV10-2 and TRBJ2-7; D may be TRBD1 (5 bases). The V and J ends lost 8 bases and 5 bases respectively, with 13 bases between them. CDR1 is WSHSY, CDR2 SAAADI, per germline. This CDR3 spans 12 amino acids. The CDR3 region is CASGRAGHEQYF. As DNA, the CDR3 is TGCGCCAGCGGCAGGGCCGGCCACGAGCAGTACTTC.

The gene calls are TRBV5-1 and TRBJ2-1; 9 nucleotides align to TRBD2. This CDR3 region has 15 residues. Trimming cost V 4 bases and J 1 base; bases outside gene matches: 3. Germline CDR1 and CDR2: SGHRS and YFSETQ. The CDR3 bases are TGCGCCAGCAGCGTAACTAGCGGGTCCTACAATGAGCAGTTCTTC. Translated, it gives CASSVTSGSYNEQFF.

This clone came up a few times. V and J are TRBV15 and TRBJ2-7; D is perhaps TRBD1 (5 bases). The CDR3 length is 13 residues. Germline CDR1 LNHNV, CDR2 YYDKDF (reference sequence). V was shortened by 11 bases and J by 2 bases, with 16 bases between the two germline ends. The CDR3 DNA reads as TGTGCCCTCATTGACAGCAACACCTACGAGCAGTACTTC. Protein: CALIDSNTYEQYF. The variable domain in full, with the rest retrieved from reference TRBV15 and TRBJ2-7, is DAMVIQNPRYQVTQFGKPVTLSCSQTLNHNVMYWYQQKSSQAPKLLFHYYDKDFNNEADTPDNFQSRRPNTSFCFLDIRSPGLGDTAMYLCALIDSNTYEQYFGPGTRLTVT.

The chain carries TRBV5-1 and TRBJ2-3, with TRBD2 as a possible D gene (6 bases). Trimming removed 0 bases at V and 6 bases at J, with 11 bases between. Germline V CDR1 and CDR2: SGHRS, YFSETQ. The CDR3 has 14 amino acids. The CDR3 protein is CASSLEGSGDTQYF. The DNA of the CDR3 is TGCGCCAGCAGCTTGGAGGGTAGCGGTGATACGCAGTATTTT.

The chain recombines TRBV25-1 with TRBJ1-3; 9 nucleotides line up with TRBD1. Germline CDR1 is MGHDK and CDR2 is SYGVNS. V trimming: 6 bases; J trimming: 3 bases; junction bases outside the gene matches: 3. The CDR3 spans 14 residues. The CDR3 is CASREDRGGNTIYF. The CDR3 DNA is TGTGCCAGCAGGGAGGACAGGGGTGGAAACACCATATATTTT.

The rearrangement uses TRBV9 and TRBJ2-2; TRBD2 matches at 7 bases. Germline V gene data show CDR1 as SGDLS and CDR2 as YYNGEE. The CDR3 spans 17 residues. Trimming at V came to 0 bases and at J to 2 bases, leaving 7 bases not matched to a gene. The CDR3 spells CASSVEGSGANTGELFF. In DNA, the CDR3 is TGTGCCAGCAGCGTAGAGGGGAGCGGGGCAAACACCGGGGAGCTGTTTTTT.

The chain combines TRBV6-1 with TRBJ2-3, with TRBD2 identical over 10 bases. Trimming cost V 2 bases and J 2 bases; bases outside gene matches: 7. CDR3 size: 17 residues. Germline-derived CDR1 and CDR2 are MNHNS and SASEGT. The chain's CDR3 is CASSERASGGTTDTQYF. In nucleotides, the CDR3 is TGTGCCAGCAGTGAAAGGGCTAGCGGGGGCACCACAGATACGCAGTATTTT.